This entry concerns a single T cell receptor (beta chain). No antigen is known for it. Trimming cost V 1 base and J 14 bases, with 14 bases left between them. The CDR3 has 13 residues. Germline values: CDR1 LGHDT, CDR2 YNNKEL (reference sequence). This specimen comes from a study of T-cell memory formation after mild COVID-19. TCRdb reprocessed the 5' RACE reads with MiXCR, giving one entry per CDR3 protein. In the table there are around 400,000 distinct CDR3 sequences, 20% to 25% of which are singletons. Study results and limitations: Mostly located in CM and EM were contracting CD4+ clones, with contracting CD8+ clones located in EMRA. While clones contracting from day 15 to 85 were balanced between CD4 and CD8, later expanders leaned CD4+.

The genes are TRBV3-1 and TRBJ2-2; D is ambiguous. The sequenced material came from PBMCs or a T cell subset sorted from them (not recorded which). The receptor's source is an adult woman who had mild COVID-19 (a few samples of this study predate the infection). Cell type and time point are not known. CDR3 nucleotides: TGTGCCAGCAGCCAAGGGGTGGCTAGTAGTCTGTTTTTT. Residues: CASSQGVASSLFF.